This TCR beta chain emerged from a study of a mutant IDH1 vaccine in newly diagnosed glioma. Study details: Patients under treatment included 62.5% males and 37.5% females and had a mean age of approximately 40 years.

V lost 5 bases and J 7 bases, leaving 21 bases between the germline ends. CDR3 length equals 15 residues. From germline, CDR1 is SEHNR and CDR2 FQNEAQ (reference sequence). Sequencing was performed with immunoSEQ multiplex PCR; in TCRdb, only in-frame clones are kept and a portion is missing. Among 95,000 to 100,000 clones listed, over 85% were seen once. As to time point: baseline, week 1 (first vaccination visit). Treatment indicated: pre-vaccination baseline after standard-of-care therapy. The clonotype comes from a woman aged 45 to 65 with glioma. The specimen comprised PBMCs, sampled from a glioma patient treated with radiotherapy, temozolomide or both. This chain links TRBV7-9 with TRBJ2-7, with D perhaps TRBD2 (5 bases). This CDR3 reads CASSPSGINVGEQYF. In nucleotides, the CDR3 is TGTGCCAGCAGCCCCTCCGGGATCAACGTTGGGGAGCAGTACTTC.